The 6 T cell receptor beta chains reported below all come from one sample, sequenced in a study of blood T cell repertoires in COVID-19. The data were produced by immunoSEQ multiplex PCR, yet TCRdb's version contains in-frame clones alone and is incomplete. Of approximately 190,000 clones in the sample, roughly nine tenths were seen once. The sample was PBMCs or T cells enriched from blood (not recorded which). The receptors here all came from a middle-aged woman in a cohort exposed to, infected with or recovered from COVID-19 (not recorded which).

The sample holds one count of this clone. The CDR3 here is CASSPWTGNEQYF. The CDR3 nucleotides read TGTGCCAGCAGCCCCTGGACAGGGAACGAGCAGTACTTC. This chain uses TRBV7-9 with TRBJ2-7, with 8 bases matching TRBD1. Germline values: CDR1 SEHNR, CDR2 FQNEAQ (reference sequence). V lost 5 bases, J lost 5 bases, and 5 bases stayed unmatched. CDR3 length equals 13 residues.

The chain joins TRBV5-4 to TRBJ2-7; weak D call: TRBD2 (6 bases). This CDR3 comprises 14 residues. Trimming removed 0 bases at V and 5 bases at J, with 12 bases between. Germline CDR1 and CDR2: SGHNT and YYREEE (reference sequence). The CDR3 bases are TGTGCCAGCAGCTTGGTTCGGGGGTCGGACGAGCAGTACTTC. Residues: CASSLVRGSDEQYF.

The CDR3 DNA sequence: TGTGCCAGCCTAAGAATCGGGTACTACGAGCAGTACTTC. Protein product: CASLRIGYYEQYF. J is TRBJ2-7 and V is TRBV6-5; D is unclear. Germline V gene data show CDR1 as MNHEY and CDR2 as SVGAGI. CDR3 length equals 13 residues. V was pared by 8 bases and J by 3 bases, with 14 bases between.

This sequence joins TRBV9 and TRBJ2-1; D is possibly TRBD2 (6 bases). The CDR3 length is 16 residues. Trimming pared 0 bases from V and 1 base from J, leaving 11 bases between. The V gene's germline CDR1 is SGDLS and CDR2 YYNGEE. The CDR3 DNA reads TGTGCCAGCAGCGTAGAAGCGGGCGCGTCCTACAATGAGCAGTTCTTC. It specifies CASSVEAGASYNEQFF.

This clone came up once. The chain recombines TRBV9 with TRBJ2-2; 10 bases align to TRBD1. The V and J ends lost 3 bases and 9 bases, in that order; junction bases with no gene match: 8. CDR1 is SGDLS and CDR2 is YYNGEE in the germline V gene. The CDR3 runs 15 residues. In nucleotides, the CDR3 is TGTGCCAGCAGCGGGGACAGGGGCTTATCCCGGGAGCTGTTTTTT. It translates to CASSGDRGLSRELFF. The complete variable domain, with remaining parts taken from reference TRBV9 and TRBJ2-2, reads DSGVTQTPKHLITATGQRVTLRCSPRSGDLSVYWYQQSLDQGLQFLIQYYNGEERAKGNILERFSAQQFPDLHSELNLSSLELGDSALYFCASSGDRGLSRELFFGEGSRLTVL.

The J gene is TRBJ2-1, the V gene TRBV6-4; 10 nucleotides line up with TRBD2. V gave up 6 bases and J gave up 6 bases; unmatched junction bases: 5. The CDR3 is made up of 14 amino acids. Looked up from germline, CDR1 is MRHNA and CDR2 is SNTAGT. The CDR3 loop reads CASRSGGAANEQFF. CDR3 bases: TGTGCCAGCAGAAGCGGGGGGGCCGCCAATGAGCAGTTCTTC.